A single sample gave rise to the 30 T cell receptor beta chains below, sequenced in a study of cytomegalovirus exposure and HLA in healthy donors. The PCR had 60 Vbeta and 13 Jbeta primers. The protocol was immunoSEQ multiplex PCR, while the TCRdb copy is restricted to in-frame clones and leaves out a portion. The sample totals tens of thousands of clones. The sequenced sample was PBMCs. The receptors here all came from a middle-aged man in good health and CMV-seronegative.

The V and J genes are TRBV7-9 and TRBJ2-7, with 10 bases that match TRBD1. Germline loops: CDR1 SEHNR, CDR2 FQNEAQ (reference sequence). This CDR3 has 15 amino acids. V shed 5 bases, J shed 5 bases, and the junction held 9 bases outside the gene matches. The CDR3 DNA reads TGTGCCAGCAGCCGAGGGACAGGGGAATCGGACGAGCAGTACTTC. As protein: CASSRGTGESDEQYF.

The chain joins TRBV18 to TRBJ1-2, with D perhaps TRBD1 (6 bases). The ends were cut back, 6 bases at V and 4 bases at J, with 12 bases in the middle. CDR3 length: 13 residues. Germline lookup yields CDR1 KGHSH and CDR2 LQKENI. The CDR3 bases are TGTGCCAGCTCCCCGGACAGCTCCTATGGCTACACCTTC. Translated, it gives CASSPDSSYGYTF.

This clone shows up as medium-sized by frequency. The CDR3 DNA follows: TGTGCCAGCAGCCCTAGCGGGAGGCTCAACAATGAGCAGTTCTTC. As protein: CASSPSGRLNNEQFF. The rearrangement uses TRBV7-9 and TRBJ2-1, with TRBD2 matching over 11 bases. The length of the CDR3 is 15 residues. Germline V lookup: CDR1 SEHNR, CDR2 FQNEAQ (reference sequence). J was trimmed by 5 bases and V by 5 bases; bases with no gene match: 5.

J is TRBJ2-7 and V is TRBV6-1; D is possibly TRBD1 (6 bases). From germline, CDR1 is MNHNS and CDR2 SASEGT. This CDR3 comprises 15 residues. Trimming left V 2 bases short and J 1 base short, with 12 bases between. The CDR3 nucleotides are TGTGCCAGCAGTGAAAGGGCAGGGGAGTCCTACGAGCAGTACTTC. Its translation: CASSERAGESYEQYF.

This chain links TRBV27 with TRBJ2-7; 7 bases fit TRBD1. The CDR3 is 14 residues long. CDR1 and CDR2 (germline): MNHEY, SMNVEV (reference sequence). V dropped 2 bases and J dropped 0; count of bases not matched to a gene: 1. DNA for the CDR3: TGTGCCAGCAGTTTAGACAGGGACTCCTACGAGCAGTACTTC. This encodes CASSLDRDSYEQYF.

The chain has TRBV6-1 and TRBJ2-7; no reliable D call. Germline assignment: CDR1 MNHNS and CDR2 SASEGT. V was cut by 1 base and J by 4 bases, with 5 bases left in between. The CDR3 runs to 12 residues. In DNA, the CDR3 is TGTGCCAGCAGTGAAGGAGGTTACGAGCAGTACTTC. Its protein product is CASSEGGYEQYF.

V usage is TRBV7-2 and J usage is TRBJ2-7, with a tentative D call TRBD1 (5 bases). From germline, CDR1 is SGHTA and CDR2 FQGNSA. This CDR3 spans 14 amino acids. Trimming cost V 0 bases and J 3 bases, with 9 bases left between them. CDR3 DNA sequence: TGTGCCAGCAGCTTAGCGCAGACAGTCTACGAGCAGTACTTC. It is translated as CASSLAQTVYEQYF.

The chain combines TRBV28 with TRBJ2-2; D call uncertain. The V gene's germline CDR1 is MDHEN and CDR2 SYDVKM. The ends were cut back, 2 bases at V and 6 bases at J, with 13 bases in the middle. The CDR3 spans 15 residues. The CDR3 coding sequence is TGTGCCAGCAGTTTAGCGCAGGCGTTACCCGGGGAGCTGTTTTTT. Translating gives CASSLAQALPGELFF.

The V call is TRBV19, the J call TRBJ2-7; D is possibly TRBD1 (8 bases). Germline lookup yields CDR1 LNHDA and CDR2 SQIVND (reference sequence). V was trimmed by 1 base and J by 5 bases, leaving 15 bases between them. The CDR3 contains 15 residues. The CDR3: CASSIGRGTGHEQYF. The CDR3 DNA reads TGTGCCAGTAGTATAGGGCGGGGGACAGGCCACGAGCAGTACTTC.

V is TRBV30 and J is TRBJ2-7, with 9 bases matching TRBD1. This CDR3 region has 18 residues. Germline V gene sequence: CDR1 GTSNPN, CDR2 SVGIG (reference sequence). V dropped 5 bases and J dropped 5; count of bases not matched to a gene: 22. CDR3 in amino acids: CAWSPGTGLFYRRHEQYF. CDR3 coding DNA: TGTGCCTGGTCTCCCGGGACAGGGCTTTTCTATCGGCGGCACGAGCAGTACTTC.

The chain employs TRBV5-4 and TRBJ2-2; TRBD2 matches at 8 bases. The length of the CDR3 is 15 residues. V lost 4 bases and J lost 4; bases outside the gene matches: 6. The germline V gene encodes CDR1 SGHNT and CDR2 YYREEE (reference sequence). The CDR3 DNA reads TGTGCCAGCAGCACATCCGGGAGGGTCACCGGGGAGCTGTTTTTT. It yields the protein CASSTSGRVTGELFF.

The chain links TRBV7-2 to TRBJ2-2, with D unclear. V was trimmed by 4 bases and J by 6 bases, leaving 12 bases between them. The germline V gene has CDR1 SGHTA and CDR2 FQGNSA. The CDR3 is made up of 14 amino acids. CDR3 in amino acids: CASSSHHTAGELFF. In nucleotides, the CDR3 is TGTGCCAGCAGCTCCCACCATACTGCCGGGGAGCTGTTTTTT. The whole variable domain, filled in from reference TRBV7-2 and TRBJ2-2, reads GAGVSQSPSNKVTEKGKDVELRCDPISGHTALYWYRQSLGQGLEFLIYFQGNSAPDKSGLPSDRFSAERTGGSVSTLTIQRTQQEDSAVYLCASSSHHTAGELFFGEGSRLTVL.

The chain carries TRBV28 and TRBJ1-3, with 11 bases matching TRBD1. The length of the CDR3 is 16 residues. Trimming cost V 2 bases and J 3 bases; bases outside gene matches: 3. CDR1 is MDHEN, CDR2 SYDVKM, per germline. The CDR3 spells CASSLGQGAFGNTIYF. CDR3 DNA: TGTGCCAGCAGTTTAGGACAGGGGGCGTTTGGAAACACCATATATTTT.

This chain connects TRBV28 to TRBJ1-1, with 10 nucleotides matching TRBD1. Germline CDR1 reads MDHEN; CDR2 reads SYDVKM. CDR3 length equals 14 residues. The J segment lost 5 bases and the V segment lost 7 bases, leaving 7 bases of the junction unmatched. The CDR3 DNA reads as TGTGCCAGCACCGAGACAGGGGGCCGGACTGAAGCTTTCTTT. It encodes CASTETGGRTEAFF.

V gene TRBV19 combines with J gene TRBJ2-5; no clear D. Trimming removed 3 bases from V and 5 bases from J, with 13 bases in between. Germline V lookup: CDR1 LNHDA, CDR2 SQIVND (reference sequence). CDR3 length: 14 residues. CDR3 region: CASSIERRSETQYF. The CDR3 region has the DNA TGTGCCAGTAGTATCGAGAGGCGATCGGAGACCCAGTACTTC.

The rearrangement links TRBV30 to TRBJ2-5; 7 nucleotides match TRBD1. Germline lookup yields CDR1 GTSNPN and CDR2 SVGIG (reference sequence). This CDR3 is 12 amino acids long. V shed 1 base, J shed 9 bases, and the junction held 5 bases outside the gene matches. CDR3 sequence: CAWSGGGDAQYF. CDR3 coding DNA: TGTGCCTGGAGTGGAGGGGGCGATGCCCAGTACTTC.

V and J are TRBV6-5 and TRBJ1-4; perhaps TRBD1 as D (5 bases). Germline values: CDR1 MNHEY, CDR2 SVGAGI. V was pared by 6 bases and J by 7 bases, with 12 bases between. The CDR3 loop spans 13 amino acids. CDR3 sequence: CASSPGWSEKLFF. The CDR3, as DNA: TGTGCCAGCAGCCCAGGGTGGAGTGAAAAACTGTTTTTT.

The chain has TRBV14 and TRBJ1-2; D is unresolved. The CDR3 extends over 13 amino acids. Trimming took 4 bases from V and 8 from J, leaving 14 bases between them. Germline CDR1 SGHDN, CDR2 FVKESK. CDR3 DNA sequence: TGTGCCAGCAGCCCATATGGACTTCGGGGCTACACCTTC. Protein product: CASSPYGLRGYTF.

The V and J genes are TRBV6-5 and TRBJ1-1; TRBD1 is a possible D gene (5 bases). The V end lost 8 bases, the J end lost 3 bases, and 13 bases lay between the germline ends. The germline V gene encodes CDR1 MNHEY and CDR2 SVGAGI. The length of the CDR3 is 13 residues. The CDR3 bases are TGTGCCAGCTCCAACCAAGGGGACACTGAAGCTTTCTTT. Translation: CASSNQGDTEAFF.

The chain combines TRBV29-1 with TRBJ2-1; TRBD2 matches 10 bases. The CDR3 is 17 residues long. From germline, CDR1 is SQVTM and CDR2 ANQGSEA. J was trimmed by 0 bases and V by 6 bases; bases with no gene match: 11. CDR3 amino acids: CSVPRTSGVNSYNEQFF. The DNA for the CDR3 is TGCAGCGTCCCCAGGACTAGCGGAGTAAACTCCTACAATGAGCAGTTCTTC.

The genes are TRBV29-1 and TRBJ2-7; 13 nucleotides agree with TRBD2. The length of the CDR3 is 14 residues. Trimming took 6 bases from V and 6 from J; bases not matched to a gene: 8. In germline, CDR1 is SQVTM, CDR2 ANQGSEA. The CDR3 DNA is TGCAGCGTGTGTTTCGGACTAGCGGGAGCCGAGCAGTACTTC. Its translation: CSVCFGLAGAEQYF.

The rearrangement uses TRBV5-6 and TRBJ2-7; D possibly corresponds to TRBD2 (6 bases). The CDR3 loop spans 19 amino acids. V lost 4 bases, J lost 5 bases, and 31 bases lay in between. The germline CDR1 and CDR2 sequences are SGHDT and YYEEEE. In nucleotides, the CDR3 is TGTGCCAGCAGCCCCCTGACTGGCGCGCTCCGGGGGAATGGAGACGAGCAGTACTTC. It encodes CASSPLTGALRGNGDEQYF.

The V gene is TRBV18, the J gene TRBJ1-5; D gene uncertain. The V end was cut by 1 base, the J end by 7 bases, with 8 bases between. Germline V gene data show CDR1 as KGHSH and CDR2 as LQKENI. The CDR3 is made up of 13 amino acids. CDR3 amino acids: CASSPRGDQPQHF. The CDR3 nucleotides read TGTGCCAGCTCACCACGAGGAGACCAGCCCCAGCATTTT.

The V call is TRBV6-5, the J call TRBJ2-1; 8 nucleotides agree with TRBD2. Germline CDR1 is MNHEY and CDR2 is SVGAGI. Trimming cost V 5 bases and J 1 base; bases outside gene matches: 4. The CDR3 contains 15 residues. This chain's CDR3 is CASSPLAGSYNEQFF. CDR3 DNA: TGTGCCAGCAGTCCGCTAGCGGGTTCCTACAATGAGCAGTTCTTC.

The CDR3 reads CASSRGTGGNTIYF. Written as DNA, the CDR3 is TGTGCCAGCAGTAGAGGGACAGGGGGAAACACCATATATTTT. The gene calls are TRBV6-5 and TRBJ1-3; 9 bases fit TRBD1. Germline V gene lookup returns CDR1 MNHEY and CDR2 SVGAGI. The CDR3 is made up of 14 amino acids. V was pared by 5 bases and J by 4 bases, with 3 bases of the junction left unmatched.

CDR3: CASRAGSYEQYF. Here the CDR3 DNA reads TGCGCCAGCAGAGCGGGGTCCTACGAGCAGTACTTC. This chain connects TRBV5-1 to TRBJ2-7, with 7 bases that match TRBD2. Germline CDR1 is SGHRS and CDR2 is YFSETQ. The CDR3 is 12 residues long. The trim removed 5 bases at V and 1 base at J, leaving 0 bases unmatched.

This rearrangement joins TRBV7-9 to TRBJ2-3; 10 bases are a match to TRBD2. CDR1 and CDR2 (germline): SEHNR, FQNEAQ (reference sequence). The CDR3 has 16 amino acids. V was pared by 5 bases and J by 4 bases, with 9 bases of the junction left unmatched. The CDR3 DNA follows: TGTGCCAGCAGCGGAGGAGTGGGACTAGCGTCAGATACGCAGTATTTT. Translation gives CASSGGVGLASDTQYF.

V is TRBV18 and J is TRBJ2-3, with 9 bases fitting TRBD1. V trimming: 8 bases; J trimming: 4 bases; junction bases outside the gene matches: 7. CDR1 KGHSH and CDR2 LQKENI come from the germline V gene. This CDR3 has 14 amino acids. CDR3 sequence reads: CASHGTGTSDTQYF. CDR3 sequence (DNA): TGTGCCAGCCACGGGACAGGGACGTCAGATACGCAGTATTTT. Using reference TRBV18 and TRBJ2-3 for the parts outside the CDR3, the full variable domain is NAGVMQNPRHLVRRRGQEARLRCSPMKGHSHVYWYRQLPEEGLKFMVYLQKENIIDESGMPKERFSAEFPKEGPSILRIQQVVRGDSAAYFCASHGTGTSDTQYFGPGTRLTVL.

The chain uses TRBV19 and TRBJ2-7; tentative D call: TRBD2 (6 bases). V lost 5 bases and J lost 5, with 16 bases in between. CDR1 is LNHDA and CDR2 is SQIVND in the germline V gene (reference sequence). The CDR3 totals 14 residues. The CDR3 protein is CASSLDGSIDEQYF. The DNA of the CDR3 is TGTGCCAGTAGTTTGGACGGGAGTATCGACGAGCAGTACTTC.

This sequence joins TRBV6-1 and TRBJ2-7; 10 bases fit TRBD1. The germline gives CDR1 MNHNS, CDR2 SASEGT. The CDR3 extends over 15 amino acids. V dropped 2 bases and J dropped 2; count of bases not matched to a gene: 3. The CDR3: CASSETGTGAYEQYF. The CDR3 DNA reads as TGTGCCAGCAGTGAAACCGGGACAGGGGCCTACGAGCAGTACTTC.